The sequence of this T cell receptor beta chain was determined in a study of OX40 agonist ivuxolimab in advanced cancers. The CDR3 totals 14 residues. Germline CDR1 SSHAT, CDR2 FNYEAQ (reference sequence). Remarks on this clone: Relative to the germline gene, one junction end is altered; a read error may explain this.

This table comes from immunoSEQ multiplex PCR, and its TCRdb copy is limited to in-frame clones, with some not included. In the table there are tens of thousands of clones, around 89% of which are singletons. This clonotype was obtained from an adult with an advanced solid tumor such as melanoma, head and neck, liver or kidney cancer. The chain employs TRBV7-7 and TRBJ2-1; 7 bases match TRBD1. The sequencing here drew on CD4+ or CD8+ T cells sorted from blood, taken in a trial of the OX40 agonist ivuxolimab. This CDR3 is CASSLDRDVDEQFF. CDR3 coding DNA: TGTGCTAGCAGCTTAGACAGGGATGTGGATGAGCAGTTCTTC.